This T cell receptor (beta chain) was profiled in a study of CD8 T cells in ankylosing spondylitis. General study points: Fewer than 10 highly homologous variants formed a TCR beta motif that appeared characteristic of ankylosing spondylitis blood.

TCRdb reprocessed the 5' RACE reads with MiXCR, giving one entry per CDR3 protein. The top ten hold around 3.4% of the sample, which has 500,000 to 650,000 distinct CDR3 sequences, 5.3% seen once. This clonotype was seen repeatedly, ten times or more. The target antigen is unknown. The sequenced sample was blood, either unsorted or a sorted T cell fraction (not recorded which). The TCR originated in a male donor with ankylosing spondylitis.

In nucleotides, the CDR3 is TGCGCCAGCAGCCCCCCAGGGCGGGTCCCTGAAGCTTTCTTT. As protein: CASSPPGRVPEAFF. The J gene is TRBJ1-1, the V gene TRBV5-1; a possible D gene is TRBD1 (5 bases). Trimming left V 4 bases short and J 6 bases short, with 16 bases between. CDR1 is SGHRS, CDR2 YFSETQ, per germline. This CDR3 region has 14 residues.